This T cell receptor beta chain was documented in a study of PD-L1 blockade in urothelial cancer. Generated by immunoSEQ multiplex PCR, the TCRdb table keeps only in-frame clones and is missing some. The table has 70,000 to 75,000 clones, 90% seen once; the top ten hold under 6%. Described time point: pretreatment peripheral blood. A total of 1 to 8 samples per patient were collected pretreatment and on-treatment. CDR1 and CDR2 from the germline V gene are MGHDK and SYGVNS. The CDR3 has 14 residues. Deletions cut 1 base from V and 8 bases from J, with 11 bases between. The starting material was PBMCs, obtained around atezolizumab (anti-PD-L1) treatment. This TCR derives from a man in his 70s with urothelial cancer. The chain recombines TRBV25-1 with TRBJ1-4; D is undetermined. The CDR3 region is CASSEFTGGEKLFF. The CDR3, as DNA: TGTGCCAGCAGTGAATTCACGGGCGGGGAAAAACTGTTTTTT.